This T cell receptor (beta chain) was found in a study of shared clonotypes between healthy human individuals. Findings and limits, study-wide: Naive CD4 clonotypes were shared across several donors at approximately 5.3%.

Trimming removed 5 bases from V and 2 bases from J; junction bases left unmatched: 6. Germline CDR1 is MNHEY and CDR2 is SVGAGI. The CDR3 extends over 14 amino acids. This clone was seen a single time. Its antigen is unidentified. The protocol was immunoSEQ multiplex PCR, while the TCRdb copy is restricted to in-frame clones and leaves out a portion. Counted here are more than 1.2 million clones, approximately 98.5% occurring once; the ten biggest clones make up around 0.33%. The chain uses TRBV6-5 and TRBJ2-7; 7 nucleotides align to TRBD1. The specimen sequenced was naive CD4+ T cells sorted from blood. Subset given: CD45RA+ positively selected. This TCR was recovered from a man under 40 in good health. The CDR3 DNA follows: TGTGCCAGCAGTGCAGTACAGGGGACCTACGAGCAGTACTTC. Its protein is CASSAVQGTYEQYF.